This TCR beta chain came from a study of cytotoxic CD8 clonotypes in ibrutinib-treated CLL. The CDR3 spans 18 residues. The assay was immunoSEQ multiplex PCR, and TCRdb's table has in-frame clones only and misses some. The table has over 65,000 clones, about 64% seen once. This sequence originates from a human donor with chronic lymphocytic leukemia. The sequenced sample was PBMCs, obtained after 12 months of ibrutinib treatment. The chain is built from TRBV21-1 and TRBJ2-7; the DNA was not compared with TRBD1, the D call given in the table. TRBV21-1 is a documented pseudogene. In DNA form, the CDR3 reads TGTGCCAGCAGCAAGGGGGATGGGGACAGAGGGAGCTCCTACGAGCAGTACTTC. It is translated as CASSKGDGDRGSSYEQYF.